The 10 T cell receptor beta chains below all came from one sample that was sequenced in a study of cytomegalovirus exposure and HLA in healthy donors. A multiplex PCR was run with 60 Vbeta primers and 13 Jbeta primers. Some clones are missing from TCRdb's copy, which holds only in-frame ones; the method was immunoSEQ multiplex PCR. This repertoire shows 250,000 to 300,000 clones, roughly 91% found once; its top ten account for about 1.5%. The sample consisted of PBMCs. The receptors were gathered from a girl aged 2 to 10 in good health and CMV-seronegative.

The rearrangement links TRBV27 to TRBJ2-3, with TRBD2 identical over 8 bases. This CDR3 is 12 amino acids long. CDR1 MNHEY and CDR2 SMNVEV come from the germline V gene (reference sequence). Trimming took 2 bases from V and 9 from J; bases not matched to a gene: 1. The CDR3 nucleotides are TGTGCCAGCAGTTTAGCGGGAGGAACGCAGTATTTT. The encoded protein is CASSLAGGTQYF.

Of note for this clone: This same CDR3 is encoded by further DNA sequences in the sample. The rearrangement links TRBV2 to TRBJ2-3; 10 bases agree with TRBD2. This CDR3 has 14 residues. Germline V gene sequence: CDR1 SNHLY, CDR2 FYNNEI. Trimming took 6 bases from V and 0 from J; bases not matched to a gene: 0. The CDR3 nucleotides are TGTGCCAGCAGACTAGCGGGGAGCACAGATACGCAGTATTTT. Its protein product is CASRLAGSTDTQYF.

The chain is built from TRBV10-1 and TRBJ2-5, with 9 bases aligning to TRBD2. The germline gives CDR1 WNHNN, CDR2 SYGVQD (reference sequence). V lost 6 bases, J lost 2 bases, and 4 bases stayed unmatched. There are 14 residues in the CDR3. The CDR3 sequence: CASSVAGVQETQYF. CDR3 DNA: TGCGCCAGCAGCGTAGCGGGGGTGCAAGAGACCCAGTACTTC.

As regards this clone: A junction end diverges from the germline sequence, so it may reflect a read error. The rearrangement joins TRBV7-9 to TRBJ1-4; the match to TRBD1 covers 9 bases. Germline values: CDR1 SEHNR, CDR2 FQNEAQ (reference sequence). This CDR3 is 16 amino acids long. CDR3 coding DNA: TGTTCCAGCAGCCTTACAGGGGGCCCAACTAATGAAAAACTGTTTTTT. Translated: CSSSLTGGPTNEKLFF.

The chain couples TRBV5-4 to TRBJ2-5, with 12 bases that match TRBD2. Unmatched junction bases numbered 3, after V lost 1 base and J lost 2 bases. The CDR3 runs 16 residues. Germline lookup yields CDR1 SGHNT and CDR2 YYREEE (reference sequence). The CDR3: CASSLIGLAGQETQYF. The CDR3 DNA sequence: TGTGCCAGCAGCTTGATAGGACTAGCGGGACAAGAGACCCAGTACTTC.

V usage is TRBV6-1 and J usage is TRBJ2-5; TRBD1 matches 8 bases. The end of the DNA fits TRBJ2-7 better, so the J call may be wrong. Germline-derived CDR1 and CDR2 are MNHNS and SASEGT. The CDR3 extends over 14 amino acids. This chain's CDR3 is CASFDRGQSYEQYF. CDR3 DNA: TGTGCCAGCTTCGACAGGGGACAATCCTACGAGCAGTACTTC.

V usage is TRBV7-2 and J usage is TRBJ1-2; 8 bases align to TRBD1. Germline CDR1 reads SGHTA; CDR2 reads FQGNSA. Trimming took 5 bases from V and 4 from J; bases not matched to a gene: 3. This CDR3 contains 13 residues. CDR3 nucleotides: TGTGCCAGCAGCCAAACAGGGGGCTATGGCTACACCTTC. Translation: CASSQTGGYGYTF.

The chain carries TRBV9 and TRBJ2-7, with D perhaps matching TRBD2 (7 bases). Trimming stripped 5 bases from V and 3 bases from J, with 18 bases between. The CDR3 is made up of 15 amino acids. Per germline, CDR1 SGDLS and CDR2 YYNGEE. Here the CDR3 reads CASSQMGGASYEQYF. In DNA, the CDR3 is TGTGCCAGCAGTCAGATGGGGGGGGCGAGCTACGAGCAGTACTTC.

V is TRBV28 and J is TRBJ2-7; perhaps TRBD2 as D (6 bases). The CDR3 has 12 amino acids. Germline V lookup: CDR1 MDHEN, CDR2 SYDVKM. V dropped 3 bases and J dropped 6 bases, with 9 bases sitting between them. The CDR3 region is CASSLWGGEQYF. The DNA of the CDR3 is TGTGCCAGCAGTTTGTGGGGAGGCGAGCAGTACTTC.

In nucleotides, the CDR3 is TGTGCCAGCAGCCAATTTTCACAGGTGACGGACTATGGCTACACCTTC. The encoded protein is CASSQFSQVTDYGYTF. The chain joins TRBV4-2 to TRBJ1-2; D perhaps matches TRBD1 (5 bases). V lost 2 bases and J 3 bases, leaving 16 bases between the germline ends. Germline assignment: CDR1 LGHNA and CDR2 YNFKEQ. The CDR3 extends over 16 amino acids.